This T cell receptor beta chain appears in the sequencing data of a study of blood T cell repertoires in COVID-19. Across the whole study: From the United States, Italy and Spain came samples of acute and convalescent COVID-19. In each case, the material was cDNA or gDNA derived from T cells, B-cell-depleted T cells, or PBMCs.

CDR3 length: 19 residues. V shed 2 bases and J 2 bases; nucleotides not matched to a gene: 11. Germline V gene lookup returns CDR1 SGHAT and CDR2 FQNNGV. Profiled with immunoSEQ multiplex PCR; TCRdb holds only in-frame clones, not every one. The table includes about 400,000 clones, 80% to 90% detected once. This clonotype originated in an older woman with COVID-19, enrolled during active disease. Sequencing used peripheral blood. The chain is built from TRBV11-2 and TRBJ2-4, with 11 bases matching TRBD2. The CDR3 loop reads CASSLKLAGVGRTKNIQYF. The CDR3 region has the DNA TGTGCCAGCAGCTTAAAACTAGCGGGGGTCGGGAGGACCAAAAACATTCAGTACTTC.